A selection of T cell receptor beta chains follows, all from one sample in a study of blood T cell repertoires in COVID-19. This table comes from immunoSEQ multiplex PCR, and its TCRdb copy is limited to in-frame clones, with some not included. The sample yields about 170,000 clones, around four fifths seen once. Specimen: peripheral blood. These receptor sequences come from a woman over 75 with COVID-19, enrolled during active disease. Both conserved end residues are part of each CDR3. D genes are given only for firm matches. The size entry is marked missing in some rows and otherwise reads once, few, many or a size class.

V gene	J gene	clone size	D gene	CDR3 protein	CDR3 DNA
TRBV19	TRBJ1-3	NA	NA	CASGRGSSGNTIYF	TGTGCGAGCGGACGAGGCAGCTCTGGAAACACCATATATTTT
TRBV28	TRBJ1-2	NA	TRBD1	CASSPGGTGLGYTF	TGTGCCAGCAGTCCCGGCGGGACAGGCCTTGGCTACACCTTC
TRBV7-3	TRBJ2-1	NA	NA	CASTQRGGSYNEQFF	TGTGCCAGCACCCAAAGGGGGGGTTCCTACAATGAGCAGTTCTTC
TRBV4-2	TRBJ2-7	NA	NA	CASSQDLYSYYEQYF	TGTGCCAGCAGCCAAGATCTCTATTCCTACTACGAGCAGTACTTC
TRBV21-1	TRBJ2-7	NA	NA	CASERGQGPYEQYF	TGTGCCAGCGAGAGGGGACAGGGACCATACGAGCAGTACTTC
TRBV10-3	TRBJ1-5	NA	TRBD1	CAISGQGQYQPQHF	TGTGCCATCAGCGGACAGGGACAATATCAGCCCCAGCATTTT
TRBV11-2	TRBJ2-1	NA	NA	CASSFWGVDNEQFF	TGTGCCAGCAGCTTCTGGGGAGTGGATAATGAGCAGTTCTTC
TRBV18	TRBJ2-1	NA	NA	CASSPGTGDEQFF	TGTGCCAGCTCACCAGGGACTGGGGATGAGCAGTTCTTC
TRBV18	TRBJ2-2	NA	NA	CASPEGGPSGELFF	TGTGCCAGCCCGGAGGGGGGGCCATCGGGGGAGCTGTTTTTT
TRBV11-2	TRBJ2-2	NA	TRBD1	CASSLRRGLNTGELFF	TGTGCCAGCAGCTTACGCAGGGGGCTGAACACCGGGGAGCTGTTTTTT
TRBV30	TRBJ2-1	NA	TRBD2	CAGVGLAGPRSYNEQFF	TGTGCCGGGGTGGGACTAGCGGGGCCTCGGTCCTACAATGAGCAGTTCTTC
TRBV10-3	TRBJ1-4	NA	NA	CAISDKRARTNEKLFF	TGTGCCATCAGTGATAAGAGGGCCAGGACTAATGAAAAACTGTTTTTT
TRBV10-3	TRBJ2-3	NA	NA	CALGDNTDTQYF	TGTGCATTGGGTGACAACACAGATACGCAGTATTTT
TRBV28	TRBJ2-7	NA	NA	CASSLLDSSSSYEQYF	TGTGCCAGCAGTTTATTGGACAGCTCTAGCTCCTACGAGCAGTACTTC
TRBV12-1	TRBJ2-4	NA	NA	CASSLERGLAKNIQYF	TGTGCCAGCAGCTTGGAAAGGGGGCTAGCCAAAAACATTCAGTACTTC
TRBV2	TRBJ2-1	once	TRBD1	CASSIPDRAYNEQFF	TGTGCCAGCAGCATTCCGGACAGGGCTTACAATGAGCAGTTCTTC
TRBV3-1/TRBV3-2	TRBJ2-1	NA	TRBD2	CASSNLILSGKSYNEQFF	TGTGCCAGCAGCAACCTCATCCTTAGCGGGAAGTCCTACAATGAGCAGTTCTTC
TRBV7-2	TRBJ2-1	NA	NA	CASSPQGNEQFF	TGTGCCAGCAGCCCACAGGGTAATGAGCAGTTCTTC
TRBV7-8	TRBJ1-2	NA	TRBD1	CASSPTPTGNYGYTF	TGTGCCAGCAGCCCCACTCCGACAGGGAACTATGGCTACACCTTC
TRBV7-9	TRBJ1-4	NA	TRBD1	CASSLARGTGVEKLFF	TGTGCCAGCAGCTTAGCTCGTGGGACAGGGGTCGAAAAACTGTTTTTT
TRBV7-2	TRBJ1-2	few	NA	CASSLATGLYYGYTF	TGTGCCAGCAGCTTAGCGACAGGCCTATACTATGGCTACACCTTC
TRBV29-1	TRBJ2-3	NA	NA	CSVGSGFADTQYF	TGCAGCGTTGGGTCGGGGTTTGCAGATACGCAGTATTTT
TRBV18	TRBJ2-7	NA	NA	CASSPVSNSYEQYF	TGTGCCAGCTCACCAGTTAGTAACTCCTACGAGCAGTACTTC
TRBV5-5	TRBJ2-3	few	TRBD2	CASSLNSGSDTQYF	TGTGCCAGCAGCTTGAATAGCGGGAGTGATACGCAGTATTTT
TRBV7-2	TRBJ1-3	NA	NA	CASSLAGLVPRNTIYF	TGTGCCAGCAGCTTAGCTGGTCTAGTGCCCAGAAACACCATATATTTT
TRBV9	TRBJ2-2	NA	NA	CASSSLIEPGELFF	TGTGCCAGCAGCTCCCTTATAGAACCCGGGGAGCTGTTTTTT
TRBV5-1	TRBJ2-3	NA	NA	CASSLVTGTDTDTQYF	TGCGCCAGCAGCTTGGTGACAGGGACTGACACAGATACGCAGTATTTT
TRBV27	TRBJ2-2	NA	TRBD1	CASGQGPGELFF	TGTGCCAGCGGACAGGGGCCCGGGGAGCTGTTTTTT
TRBV6-5	TRBJ2-7	few	NA	CASRRGSEQYF	TGTGCCAGCAGGCGGGGTTCCGAGCAGTACTTC
TRBV30	TRBJ1-1	NA	NA	CAWSVSTEAFF	TGTGCCTGGAGTGTGAGCACTGAAGCTTTCTTT
TRBV6-5	TRBJ2-3	NA	NA	CASRRPGDTQYF	TGTGCCAGCAGAAGACCGGGAGATACGCAGTATTTT
TRBV20-1	TRBJ1-2	once	TRBD1	CSASHRGQDGYTF	TGCAGTGCTAGTCACAGGGGGCAGGATGGCTACACCTTC
TRBV7-8	TRBJ2-1	NA	TRBD2	CASSMRTSDNNEQFF	TGTGCCAGCAGCATGCGGACTAGCGACAACAATGAGCAGTTCTTC
TRBV7-9	TRBJ1-2	few	TRBD1	CASSRDRASGYTF	TGTGCCAGCAGTAGGGACAGGGCAAGTGGCTACACCTTC
TRBV24-1	TRBJ2-1	few	TRBD2	CATSDFSESGRREQFF	TGTGCCACCAGTGATTTTTCCGAGAGCGGGAGACGTGAGCAGTTCTTC
TRBV19	TRBJ2-2	NA	TRBD1	CASSPGTGGTGELFF	TGTGCCAGTAGCCCCGGGACAGGGGGCACCGGGGAGCTGTTTTTT
TRBV7-2	TRBJ2-7	NA	NA	CASSSSGTFLREQYF	TGTGCCAGCAGCTCCTCCGGGACATTTCTTCGCGAGCAGTACTTC
TRBV9	TRBJ2-7	NA	TRBD1	CASSAHGTAPYEQYF	TGTGCCAGCAGCGCCCATGGGACAGCGCCTTACGAGCAGTACTTC
TRBV5-1	TRBJ1-1	few	NA	CASSIHNPRDTEAFF	TGCGCCAGCAGTATACACAATCCCCGGGACACTGAAGCTTTCTTT
TRBV5-1	TRBJ2-5	NA	NA	CASRSRVETQYF	TGCGCCAGCAGGTCCCGTGTAGAGACCCAGTACTTC
TRBV24-1	TRBJ2-1	NA	TRBD2	CATSPFGAGGRSEQFF	TGTGCCACCTCCCCTTTCGGGGCGGGGGGACGAAGTGAGCAGTTCTTC
TRBV19	TRBJ2-1	NA	TRBD2	CASSLAGDAYNEQFF	TGTGCCAGTAGCCTAGCGGGAGATGCCTACAATGAGCAGTTCTTC
TRBV5-1	TRBJ2-3	NA	NA	CASSLGRGADTQYF	TGCGCCAGCAGCTTGGGCAGGGGGGCAGATACGCAGTATTTT
TRBV19	TRBJ1-2	NA	NA	CASSISRQSDGYTF	TGTGCCAGTAGTATATCGAGACAGTCGGATGGCTACACCTTC
TRBV6-5	TRBJ2-7	NA	NA	CASTVPYSYEQYF	TGTGCCAGCACCGTCCCTTACTCCTACGAGCAGTACTTC
TRBV18	TRBJ2-2	NA	NA	CASSPRLAAPGELFF	TGTGCCAGCTCACCACGGTTGGCGGCACCCGGGGAGCTGTTTTTT